A selection of T cell receptor beta chains follows, all from one sample in a study of beta chain features in type 1 diabetes. TCRdb keeps only in-frame clones here, not all; method: immunoSEQ multiplex PCR. The sample includes roughly 300,000 clones, 6.5% to 10% seen only once; the top ten take roughly 0.44%. The sample comprised central memory CD4+ T cells from blood. The origin of the receptors is a woman between 18 and 29 years old in good health. The conserved cysteine and the conserved F or W are not part of the CDR3 here.

>TRBV4-2|TRBJ2-2
ASSLQRSGELF
>TRBV2|TRBJ2-1
ASSSDTAGRRYNEQF
>TRBV5-4|TRBJ2-1
ASSPGGGRNNEQF
>TRBV5-6|TRBJ2-4
ASSLMSAQRLNIQY
>TRBV19|TRBJ2-4
ASRLALDKNIQY
>TRBV7-2|TRBJ1-1
ASSYAMGGKRIGEAF
>TRBV5-4|TRBJ2-1
ASSPPGARNSNEQF
>TRBV7-9|TRBJ2-1
ASSPRGGSYNEQF
>TRBV7-3|TRBJ2-1
ASSPRDGQQF
>TRBV28|TRBJ2-2
ASRGPKNTGELF
>TRBV7-2|TRBJ2-5
ASSLNPSETQY
>TRBV11-2|TRBJ2-5
ASSLSGTQY
>TRBV7-8|TRBJ2-5
ASSLRALETQY
>TRBV10-2|TRBJ1-5
ASMGQGNQPQH
>TRBV9|TRBJ2-3
ASSAPGLAATATQY
>TRBV19|TRBJ2-5
ASSREKTQY
>TRBV2|TRBJ1-1
ASSGDIRRAF
>TRBV19|TRBJ2-2
ASSIWQTTGELF
>TRBV6-5|TRBJ2-5
ASSFSGRETQY